These T cell receptor beta chains were read from a single sample in a study of OX40 agonist ivuxolimab in advanced cancers. Profiling relied on immunoSEQ multiplex PCR, and the TCRdb table lists in-frame clones only, not all of them. The sample has about 82,000 clones, roughly nine tenths seen once. The starting material was CD4+ or CD8+ T cells sorted from blood, obtained in a trial of the OX40 agonist ivuxolimab. The receptor source for this set is an adult with an advanced solid tumor such as melanoma, head and neck, liver or kidney cancer. The CDR3 runs from the conserved cysteine through the conserved F or W. A D gene is named only where the DNA matches it firmly. Rows may omit the clone size; those that give it use once, few, many or a size class.

V gene	clone size	J gene	D gene	CDR3 DNA	CDR3 protein
TRBV7-2	-	TRBJ1-1	-	TGTGCCAGCAGCTCGCGGGGGGGGCGCATTATTGGAGCTGAAGCTTTCTTT	CASSSRGGRIIGAEAFF
TRBV6-6	-	TRBJ2-7	-	TGTGCCAGCAGTTACTCGTCCGGGCTCGAAGGCGAGCAGTACTTC	CASSYSSGLEGEQYF
TRBV5-5	-	TRBJ1-3	-	TGTGCCAGCAGCCTAGCGGACGGATCCTCTGGAAACACCATATATTTT	CASSLADGSSGNTIYF
TRBV5-1	-	TRBJ2-2	TRBD1	TGCGCCAGCAGCTTGGGAGACAGGGGGTACACCGGGGAGCTGTTTTTT	CASSLGDRGYTGELFF
TRBV28	-	TRBJ2-4	-	TGTGCCAGCAGTGGAGCGGGTAACATTCAGTACTTC	CASSGAGNIQYF
TRBV13	-	TRBJ2-7	TRBD2	TGTGCCAGCAGCCCCCTCGCGCGACTAGCGGAAGCCTACGAGCAGTACTTC	CASSPLARLAEAYEQYF
TRBV27	-	TRBJ2-7	TRBD1	TGTGCCAGCAGCAAAACGCTGACAGGGAGCTCCTACGAGCAGTACTTC	CASSKTLTGSSYEQYF
TRBV13	-	TRBJ2-2	-	TGTGCCAGCAGCCGGTGGTCCGGGGAGCTGTTTTTT	CASSRWSGELFF
TRBV6-4	-	TRBJ2-7	TRBD2	TGTGCCAGCAGTGGGACTAGCGTCCAGCGATCCTACGAGCAGTACTTC	CASSGTSVQRSYEQYF
TRBV15	-	TRBJ1-3	-	TGTGCCACCAGCACCACACGGGGGACGGTAACGCTTGGAAACACCATATATTTT	CATSTTRGTVTLGNTIYF
TRBV5-6	-	TRBJ2-7	TRBD2	TGTGCCAGCAGCTTAGCTAGCGGTTACGAGCAGTACTTC	CASSLASGYEQYF
TRBV2	-	TRBJ1-6	-	TGTGCCAGCTGTACAGGGCCCAATTCACCCCTCCACTTT	CASCTGPNSPLHF
TRBV7-2	-	TRBJ1-5	TRBD1	TGTGCCAGCAGGGGGACAGGGTATAGTCGACGGGATCAGCCCCAGCATTTT	CASRGTGYSRRDQPQHF
TRBV5-1	-	TRBJ1-1	-	TGCGCCAGCAGCCTCCCCCAGGACCTGAACACTGAAGCTTTCTTT	CASSLPQDLNTEAFF
TRBV29-1	-	TRBJ1-2	-	TGCAGCGTTGACAGGGACAACTATGGCTACACCTTC	CSVDRDNYGYTF
TRBV5-1	few	TRBJ1-2	TRBD1	TGCGCCAGCAGCGGACCACAGGGGGCGGGCTATGGCTACACCTTC	CASSGPQGAGYGYTF
TRBV7-2	-	TRBJ2-1	-	TGTGCCAGCAGTAGAGGAGGGGCTTGGGACAATGAGCAGTTCTTC	CASSRGGAWDNEQFF
TRBV19	-	TRBJ1-2	-	TGTGCCAGTAGTATTCTCCCAGGCGACTATGGCTACACCTTC	CASSILPGDYGYTF
TRBV6-5	-	TRBJ2-7	-	TGTGCCAGCAGTTACTCAGGGGGGGCCTCTTCCTACGAGCAGTACTTC	CASSYSGGASSYEQYF
TRBV11-2	few	TRBJ2-3	-	TGTGCCAGCAGCCCCGTACGGGGGAAACGATCAGATACGCAGTATTTT	CASSPVRGKRSDTQYF
TRBV19	-	TRBJ2-7	-	TGTGCCAGTAGTACGACCGCGACCCCCTACGAGCAGTACTTC	CASSTTATPYEQYF
TRBV19	-	TRBJ1-5	TRBD1	TGTGCCAGTATGGGACAGAGCAATCAGCCCCAGCATTTT	CASMGQSNQPQHF
TRBV19	-	TRBJ1-2	-	TGTGCCAGTGTTTCGGGATCTTCCTATGGCTACACCTTC	CASVSGSSYGYTF
TRBV5-1	-	TRBJ2-3	-	TGCGCCAGCAGCTTGGCCGGCGGAACTAGCACAGATACGCAGTATTTT	CASSLAGGTSTDTQYF
TRBV5-1	-	TRBJ2-5	-	TGCGCCAGCAGCCCAGGCCAGGGGGGGGAGACCCAGTACTTC	CASSPGQGGETQYF
TRBV6-5	-	TRBJ2-3	TRBD2	TGTGCCAGCAGTTACATGCGACTAGCGGGCACAGATACGCAGTATTTT	CASSYMRLAGTDTQYF
TRBV7-8	once	TRBJ1-2	-	TGTGCCAGCAGCTCGAGGGACACTTCCTATGGCTACACCTTC	CASSSRDTSYGYTF
TRBV11-2	-	TRBJ1-6	-	TGTGCCAGCAGCTTAGTGACACGAAATTCACCCCTCCACTTT	CASSLVTRNSPLHF
TRBV18	-	TRBJ2-4	TRBD1	TGTGCCAGCTCACCACTTGGACAGGGAAGGTCGGGCAAAAACATTCAGTACTTC	CASSPLGQGRSGKNIQYF
TRBV9	-	TRBJ1-2	TRBD1	TGTGCCAGCAGCGCGGGTCCGGGACAGGGTGCGTCTGGCTACACCTTC	CASSAGPGQGASGYTF
TRBV5-1	-	TRBJ1-3	TRBD1	TGCGCCAGCAGACGGGGAACAGGGGAGGTTGGAAACACCATATATTTT	CASRRGTGEVGNTIYF
TRBV7-9	-	TRBJ2-5	-	TGTGCCAGCAGCCCAGGGTCGCAAGAGACCCAGTACTTC	CASSPGSQETQYF
TRBV6-5	few	TRBJ1-4	-	TGTGCCAGCAGTTACCTAGGGACACCTAATGAAAAACTGTTTTTT	CASSYLGTPNEKLFF
TRBV19	-	TRBJ2-5	TRBD1	TGTGCCAGTAGTCAGAGCCGGACAGGTCCTGTGGAGACCCAGTACTTC	CASSQSRTGPVETQYF
TRBV7-3	-	TRBJ2-1	-	TGTGCCAGCAGCTTAACGGGGAATGAGCAGTTCTTC	CASSLTGNEQFF
TRBV11-3	-	TRBJ1-1	TRBD1	TGTGCCAGCAGCTTGTGGGACAGGGGGGCCACTGAAGCTTTCTTT	CASSLWDRGATEAFF
TRBV2	-	TRBJ2-2	TRBD1	TGTGCCAGCAGTAGGACAGGGGGCTCGGCCGGGGAGCTGTTTTTT	CASSRTGGSAGELFF
TRBV28	-	TRBJ2-7	TRBD2	TGTGCCAGCAGTTTCCGACGGGGGGGGCGCGGATCCTACGAGCAGTACTTC	CASSFRRGGRGSYEQYF
TRBV5-4	-	TRBJ2-3	TRBD2	TGTGCCAGCAGCGCCAGACTAGCGGGAAGCACAGATACGCAGTATTTT	CASSARLAGSTDTQYF
TRBV7-9	-	TRBJ2-7	-	TGTGCCAGCAGCCCAAAACGACTGGGTCGGGACGAGCAGTACTTC	CASSPKRLGRDEQYF
TRBV11-2	-	TRBJ2-7	-	TGTGCCAGCAGCTTATGGCAGGGTGTTTACGAGCAGTACTTC	CASSLWQGVYEQYF